The 25 T cell receptor beta chains presented below share a single source sample, sequenced in a study of cytomegalovirus exposure and HLA in healthy donors. It was with 60 Vbeta and 13 Jbeta primers that the PCR ran. Libraries were prepared by immunoSEQ multiplex PCR; TCRdb keeps only in-frame clonotypes and omits some of them. The profile shows about 170,000 clones, 70% to 90% of them singletons. The material sequenced was PBMCs. These receptors were collected from a male donor in good health and CMV-seronegative.

The chain is built from TRBV19 and TRBJ2-7; tentatively, D is TRBD1 (5 bases). The ends were cut back, 3 bases at V and 6 bases at J, with 15 bases in the middle. The germline CDR1 and CDR2 sequences are LNHDA and SQIVND (reference sequence). This CDR3 region has 14 residues. As DNA, the CDR3 is TGTGCCAGTAGTATTAGGGGCACGTCGGTCGAGCAGTACTTC. It translates to CASSIRGTSVEQYF.

The chain combines TRBV11-2 with TRBJ2-1; a possible D gene is TRBD2 (6 bases). CDR1 and CDR2 (germline): SGHAT, FQNNGV. Trimming stripped 11 bases from V and 3 bases from J, with 20 bases between. The CDR3 consists of 15 residues. CDR3 sequence: CAGGNSGALYNEQFF. The CDR3 region has the DNA TGTGCCGGGGGAAATAGCGGAGCCCTCTACAATGAGCAGTTCTTC.

The V gene is TRBV7-2, the J gene TRBJ2-3; 13 positions agree with TRBD2. The ends lost 5 bases at V and 4 bases at J; junction bases unmatched: 12. The CDR3 contains 18 residues. Looked up from germline, CDR1 is SGHTA and CDR2 is FQGNSA. CDR3: CASSHQLAGGPFADTQYF. The CDR3 DNA reads as TGTGCCAGCAGCCACCAACTAGCGGGAGGGCCTTTCGCAGATACGCAGTATTTT.

The chain carries TRBV4-2 and TRBJ2-3; 8 nucleotides align to TRBD2. The germline V gene encodes CDR1 LGHNA and CDR2 YNFKEQ. V gave up 4 bases and J gave up 1 base; unmatched junction bases: 7. The CDR3 length is 16 residues. The CDR3 nucleotides read TGTGCCAGCAGCCCTCAAGCGGGAGCACGCACAGATACGCAGTATTTT. It codes for CASSPQAGARTDTQYF.

The rearrangement joins TRBV27 to TRBJ2-3; 10 nucleotides agree with TRBD2. The CDR3 consists of 16 residues. The ends lost 4 bases at V and 1 base at J; junction bases unmatched: 5. In germline, CDR1 is MNHEY, CDR2 SMNVEV (reference sequence). CDR3 loop: CASSSSGGLGTDTQYF. Written as DNA, the CDR3 is TGTGCCAGCAGTTCTAGCGGGGGTTTGGGCACAGATACGCAGTATTTT.

This chain connects TRBV15 to TRBJ1-5; D not resolved. This CDR3 region has 16 residues. Trimming shortened V by 1 base and J by 5 bases, and 15 bases separated the two germline ends. CDR1 LNHNV and CDR2 YYDKDF come from the germline V gene (reference sequence). CDR3 amino acids: CATSRGEGVEDQPQHF. The CDR3 coding sequence is TGTGCCACCAGCAGAGGAGAAGGAGTGGAGGATCAGCCCCAGCATTTT.

The chain carries TRBV30 and TRBJ2-7; a weak D match, TRBD1 (5 bases). The CDR3 length is 14 residues. Trimming stripped 2 bases from V and 6 bases from J, with 17 bases between. The germline V gene encodes CDR1 GTSNPN and CDR2 SVGIG (reference sequence). The CDR3 DNA reads as TGTGCCTGGAGTTTTCCCGAAAGGGGTCTCGAGCAGTACTTC. Its translation: CAWSFPERGLEQYF.

This clone is a singleton in its sample. The chain carries TRBV4-2 and TRBJ1-5; 11 positions agree with TRBD1. CDR1 is LGHNA and CDR2 is YNFKEQ in the germline V gene. The CDR3 is 18 residues long. The ends lost 1 base at V and 2 bases at J; junction bases unmatched: 7. The DNA for the CDR3 is TGTGCCAGCAGCCAAGTGGGGACAGGGGGTGATGGCAATCAGCCCCAGCATTTT. It translates to CASSQVGTGGDGNQPQHF.

The chain links TRBV2 to TRBJ2-5, with 14 bases lining up with TRBD2. CDR3 size: 17 residues. The germline V gene has CDR1 SNHLY and CDR2 FYNNEI. Trimming at V came to 6 bases and at J to 4 bases, leaving 10 bases not matched to a gene. This chain's CDR3 is CASRRGTSGSGGETQYF. The CDR3 DNA sequence: TGTGCCAGCAGGCGGGGGACTAGCGGGAGTGGGGGAGAGACCCAGTACTTC.

This chain uses TRBV15 with TRBJ2-7, with D tentatively TRBD2 (5 bases). This CDR3 spans 17 amino acids. CDR1 and CDR2 (germline): LNHNV, YYDKDF (reference sequence). Trimming removed 1 base from V and 3 bases from J, with 19 bases in between. Here the CDR3 DNA reads TGTGCCACCAGCAGAGGCCGTGCAGTGAGGGCCCTCTACGAGCAGTACTTC. Translation gives CATSRGRAVRALYEQYF.

V and J are TRBV6-5 and TRBJ2-6; D not resolved. V lost 7 bases and J 0 bases, leaving 4 bases between the germline ends. This CDR3 comprises 13 residues. Germline lookup yields CDR1 MNHEY and CDR2 SVGAGI. The CDR3 reads CASTGSGANVLTF. The CDR3 DNA reads as TGTGCCAGCACCGGCTCTGGGGCCAACGTCCTGACTTTC.

J is TRBJ2-7 and V is TRBV19, with D maybe TRBD1 (5 bases). The ends were cut back, 4 bases at V and 1 base at J, with 14 bases in the middle. The CDR3 sequence is 15 residues long. Germline V gene data show CDR1 as LNHDA and CDR2 as SQIVND (reference sequence). Here the CDR3 DNA reads TGTGCCAGTAGTAGTCAAGGGGCTCTATCCTACGAGCAGTACTTC. This codes for CASSSQGALSYEQYF. Full variable domain (missing parts from reference TRBV19 and TRBJ2-7): DGGITQSPKYLFRKEGQNVTLSCEQNLNHDAMYWYRQDPGQGLRLIYYSQIVNDFQKGDIAEGYSVSREKKESFPLTVTSAQKNPTAFYLCASSSQGALSYEQYFGPGTRLTVT.

The V and J genes are TRBV7-9 and TRBJ2-5, with D maybe TRBD1 (5 bases). The ends were cut back, 5 bases at V and 11 bases at J, with 21 bases in the middle. This CDR3 spans 14 amino acids. Looked up from germline, CDR1 is SEHNR and CDR2 is FQNEAQ (reference sequence). The CDR3: CASSERSPQGKQYF. CDR3 coding DNA: TGTGCCAGCAGCGAAAGAAGTCCGCAGGGCAAGCAGTACTTC.

The chain has TRBV6-5 and TRBJ2-1, with 9 bases matching TRBD2. After removal of 4 bases from V and 7 bases from J, the junction contained 8 bases not matched to a gene. Germline V gene lookup returns CDR1 MNHEY and CDR2 SVGAGI. This CDR3 spans 15 amino acids. In DNA form, the CDR3 reads TGTGCCAGCAGTTCCGCGGGGGGGCCGGGGAATGAGCAGTTCTTC. Its translation is CASSSAGGPGNEQFF.

This clone was counted only a few times. The chain joins TRBV29-1 to TRBJ2-1, with TRBD2 identical over 11 bases. V gave up 6 bases and J gave up 8 bases; unmatched junction bases: 6. Germline values: CDR1 SQVTM, CDR2 ANQGSEA. This CDR3 has 13 amino acids. CDR3 nucleotides: TGCAGCGTACCTAGCGGGGGGAGCGATGAGCAGTTCTTC. Amino acids: CSVPSGGSDEQFF.

The V call is TRBV5-1, the J call TRBJ2-3, with D hard to call. Trimming stripped 5 bases from V and 2 bases from J, with 12 bases between. The CDR3 is 14 amino acids. The germline V gene encodes CDR1 SGHRS and CDR2 YFSETQ. CDR3 coding DNA: TGCGCCAGCAGAACCACCGGAGCCACAGATACGCAGTATTTT. It yields the protein CASRTTGATDTQYF.

The chain has TRBV28 and TRBJ2-7; the match to TRBD1 covers 9 bases. V shed 2 bases, J shed 4 bases, and the junction held 9 bases outside the gene matches. The CDR3 loop spans 16 amino acids. Germline V CDR1 and CDR2: MDHEN, SYDVKM. CDR3 in amino acids: CASSLPTGGVGYEQYF. CDR3 DNA: TGTGCCAGCAGTTTACCGACAGGGGGAGTTGGGTACGAGCAGTACTTC. The full variable domain, in which reference TRBV28 and TRBJ2-7 provide the parts outside the CDR3, is DVKVTQSSRYLVKRTGEKVFLECVQDMDHENMFWYRQDPGLGLRLIYFSYDVKMKEKGDIPEGYSVSREKKERFSLILESASTNQTSMYLCASSLPTGGVGYEQYFGPGTRLTVT.

The rearrangement uses TRBV21-1 and TRBJ2-7; the table's D gene call, TRBD2, was not cross checked with the DNA. TRBV21-1 is a recognized pseudogene. This CDR3 has 17 residues. The CDR3: CASSLTSGHPPPYEQYF. The CDR3 nucleotides read TGTGCCAGCAGCCTGACTAGCGGGCACCCCCCCCCTTACGAGCAGTACTTC.

The DNA of the CDR3 is TGTGCCACCAACCCGAACCCCCGGGACAGGGTTGGCTACACCTTC. It is translated as CATNPNPRDRVGYTF. The J gene is TRBJ1-2, the V gene TRBV6-1; 9 positions agree with TRBD1. CDR1 is MNHNS and CDR2 is SASEGT in the germline V gene. This CDR3 is 15 amino acids long. Trimming took 10 bases from V and 7 from J; bases not matched to a gene: 16.

This clone was observed a handful of times. The chain uses TRBV18 and TRBJ1-1; D not resolved. The CDR3 spans 13 residues. The V end was cut by 3 bases, the J end by 2 bases, with 7 bases between. CDR1 is KGHSH and CDR2 is LQKENI in the germline V gene. This chain's CDR3 is CASSPTANTEAFF. The CDR3 DNA sequence: TGTGCCAGCTCACCCACAGCTAACACTGAAGCTTTCTTT.

The chain carries TRBV19 and TRBJ2-7; 9 bases align to TRBD2. The ends lost 3 bases at V and 0 bases at J; junction bases unmatched: 3. The CDR3 runs 15 residues. Germline CDR1 and CDR2: LNHDA and SQIVND (reference sequence). CDR3 sequence reads: CASSMVGLASYEQYF. CDR3 coding DNA: TGTGCCAGTAGTATGGTGGGACTAGCCTCCTACGAGCAGTACTTC.

The gene calls are TRBV28 and TRBJ2-7; 13 positions match TRBD2. CDR3 size: 15 residues. Germline assignment: CDR1 MDHEN and CDR2 SYDVKM. V trimming: 2 bases; J trimming: 3 bases; junction bases outside the gene matches: 1. The CDR3 nucleotides are TGTGCCAGCAGTTTAGGGACTAGCGGGATCTACGAGCAGTACTTC. This gives the protein CASSLGTSGIYEQYF.

The rearrangement uses TRBV5-1 and TRBJ2-1; a possible D gene is TRBD1 (5 bases). V lost 4 bases and J 5 bases, leaving 13 bases between the germline ends. The length of the CDR3 is 14 residues. Germline CDR1 and CDR2: SGHRS and YFSETQ. CDR3 region: CASSPRGKDNEQFF. The CDR3 nucleotides are TGCGCCAGCAGCCCTAGGGGCAAGGACAATGAGCAGTTCTTC.

The chain links TRBV28 to TRBJ1-5; no reliable D call. The germline V gene encodes CDR1 MDHEN and CDR2 SYDVKM. The CDR3 contains 15 residues. Trimming took off 1 base at V and 3 bases at J, with 10 bases between the two ends. The CDR3: CASSLLGQDNQPQHF. The CDR3 DNA is TGTGCCAGCAGTTTATTAGGCCAGGACAATCAGCCCCAGCATTTT.

The chain carries TRBV20-1 and TRBJ2-3; D unclear. Germline V gives CDR1 DFQATT, CDR2 SNEGSKA (reference sequence). The CDR3 loop spans 11 amino acids. V was cut by 0 bases and J by 5 bases, with 3 bases left in between. CDR3 nucleotides: TGCAGTGCTAGAGACCGAGATACGCAGTATTTT. The encoded protein is CSARDRDTQYF.